What follows are 22 T cell receptor beta chains derived from one specimen sequenced in a study of T cell repertoires in cytomegalovirus infection. MiXCR was run by TCRdb on the reads, yielding one entry per CDR3 protein. The sample shows some 38,000 distinct CDR3 sequences, over 50% of them seen only once. No antigen has been identified for these receptors. The source material was CD8+ T cells from cultured PBMCs, sampled from culture after CMV antigen stimulation. Every receptor here comes from a human donor in good health (CMV status not recorded). Some clones in this sample may be carry-over from other donors' samples.

In this sample, this clonotype turned up a few times. The chain employs TRBV12-3 or TRBV12-4 and TRBJ1-1; 9 bases are shared with TRBD1. CDR3 length equals 16 residues. The V gene end was trimmed by 6 bases and the J gene end by 1 base; junction bases not matched to a gene: 9. The CDR3 spells CASRPYRGLRNTEAFF. The CDR3 region has the DNA TGTGCCAGCAGACCTTACAGGGGGCTGCGGAACACTGAAGCTTTCTTT.

The genes are TRBV12-5 and TRBJ1-1; D possibly corresponds to TRBD1 (5 bases). There are 13 residues in the CDR3. Germline assignment: CDR1 LGHNT and CDR2 FRNRAP. Trimming took off 3 bases at V and 6 bases at J, with 11 bases between the two ends. As DNA, the CDR3 is TGTGCTAGTGGTTTCGGGGGGAGTGCTGAAGCTTTCTTT. It specifies CASGFGGSAEAFF.

The chain has TRBV7-4 and TRBJ2-7; no reliable D call. The CDR3 is made up of 12 amino acids. Germline V gene data show CDR1 as SGHVT and CDR2 as SQSDAQ. Trimming cost V 5 bases and J 2 bases, with 7 bases left between them. CDR3 protein: CASSDRPYEQYF. CDR3 nucleotide sequence: TGTGCCAGCAGCGATCGGCCCTACGAGCAGTACTTC.

The chain is built from TRBV2 and TRBJ2-1, with D unclear. CDR1 is SNHLY, CDR2 FYNNEI, per germline. Trimming removed 5 bases from V and 5 bases from J, with 13 bases in between. This CDR3 is built from 14 residues. The CDR3 protein is CASSRDGSNNEQFF. The CDR3, as DNA: TGTGCCAGCAGTAGGGATGGGTCTAACAATGAGCAGTTCTTC.

CDR3 region: CSARDERSSTDTQYF. The CDR3 coding sequence is TGCAGTGCTAGAGATGAGCGCTCAAGCACAGATACGCAGTATTTT. The V call is TRBV20-1, the J call TRBJ2-3; the D is unclear. Germline lookup yields CDR1 DFQATT and CDR2 SNEGSKA (reference sequence). Trimming pared 0 bases from V and 0 bases from J, leaving 10 bases between. This CDR3 spans 15 amino acids.

In its sample, this clonotype was seen many times. The CDR3 region has the DNA TGCAGCGTTGTAAAATGGGGCGCGAGGCAAGAGACCCAGTACTTC. Translating gives CSVVKWGARQETQYF. The V call is TRBV29-1, the J call TRBJ2-5; D might be TRBD1 (5 bases). The CDR3 spans 15 residues. CDR1 is SQVTM, CDR2 ANQGSEA, per germline. The ends were cut back, 4 bases at V and 2 bases at J, with 17 bases in the middle.

The V gene is TRBV15, the J gene TRBJ1-2; possible D gene TRBD1, 5 bases. The ends were cut back, 5 bases at V and 8 bases at J, with 15 bases in the middle. The CDR3 has 13 amino acids. Germline CDR1 reads LNHNV; CDR2 reads YYDKDF (reference sequence). CDR3 sequence reads: CATSGTLGRGYTF. The CDR3 coding sequence is TGTGCCACCAGCGGAACCCTGGGGCGAGGCTACACCTTC.

This clonotype was counted between two and nine times. The V gene is TRBV27, the J gene TRBJ2-7, with a tentative D call TRBD2 (7 bases). With 3 bases removed from V and 0 bases from J, the gap between germline ends came to 15 bases. Looked up from germline, CDR1 is MNHEY and CDR2 is SMNVEV (reference sequence). This CDR3 comprises 16 residues. DNA of the CDR3: TGTGCCAGCAGTTTGGGGAGGGGGACTGACTCCTACGAGCAGTACTTC. It codes for CASSLGRGTDSYEQYF.

The genes are TRBV10-3 and TRBJ1-2; D gene uncertain. From germline, CDR1 is ENHRY and CDR2 SYGVKD. The CDR3 sequence is 15 residues long. Trimming took 3 bases from V and 2 from J, leaving 13 bases between them. Written as DNA, the CDR3 is TGTGCCATCAGTGATTCTCCGGCCTCAAACTATGGCTACACCTTC. Translated, it gives CAISDSPASNYGYTF.

The V call is TRBV15, the J call TRBJ2-5; D is perhaps TRBD1 (6 bases). V gave up 5 bases and J gave up 2 bases, with 9 bases separating them. Looked up from germline, CDR1 is LNHNV and CDR2 is YYDKDF (reference sequence). This CDR3 region has 13 residues. The DNA for the CDR3 is TGTGCCACCAGCCGGACAGCTCAAGAGACCCAGTACTTC. Translation: CATSRTAQETQYF.

The chain is built from TRBV11-2 and TRBJ2-1; unclear D gene. Germline V lookup: CDR1 SGHAT, CDR2 FQNNGV. This CDR3 comprises 16 residues. With 6 bases removed from V and 1 base from J, the gap between germline ends came to 16 bases. The CDR3 here is CASSPLEHWSYNEQFF. Written as DNA, the CDR3 is TGTGCCAGCAGTCCTCTAGAACATTGGTCCTACAATGAGCAGTTCTTC.

This clonotype was counted between two and nine times. The rearrangement links TRBV27 to TRBJ1-1, with TRBD1 identical over 7 bases. The V segment lost 6 bases and the J segment 2 bases; nucleotides outside the gene matches: 6. The CDR3 sequence is 14 residues long. Germline lookup yields CDR1 MNHEY and CDR2 SMNVEV (reference sequence). The CDR3 sequence is CASSMTGSNTEAFF. The CDR3 DNA follows: TGTGCCAGCAGCATGACAGGGAGCAACACTGAAGCTTTCTTT.

The chain uses TRBV12-3 or TRBV12-4 and TRBJ2-5; 7 positions agree with TRBD1. The J segment lost 4 bases and the V segment lost 5 bases, leaving 7 bases of the junction unmatched. The CDR3 length is 14 residues. CDR3 region: CASSHSTGRETQYF. For the CDR3, the DNA is TGTGCCAGCAGTCATTCGACAGGGAGAGAGACCCAGTACTTC.

This clonotype was seen a handful of times. The chain joins TRBV12-3 or TRBV12-4 to TRBJ2-7; D unresolved. The CDR3 has 15 residues. V lost 4 bases and J lost 4, with 17 bases in between. The CDR3 DNA sequence: TGTGCCAGCAGTTCGGTGAAGTCGCACGTGTACGAGCAGTACTTC. Amino acids: CASSSVKSHVYEQYF.

V usage is TRBV10-3 and J usage is TRBJ1-1, with TRBD1 as a possible D gene (5 bases). Germline-derived CDR1 and CDR2 are ENHRY and SYGVKD. The CDR3 totals 16 residues. Trimming pared 6 bases from V and 0 bases from J, leaving 17 bases between. Here the CDR3 DNA reads TGTGCCATCAGAACAACTTATCAGGGCTTGAACACTGAAGCTTTCTTT. Amino acids: CAIRTTYQGLNTEAFF.

The gene calls are TRBV28 and TRBJ2-1; D is unclear. The CDR3 is made up of 12 amino acids. V was pared by 2 bases and J by 8 bases, with 7 bases between. The germline CDR1 and CDR2 sequences are MDHEN and SYDVKM. CDR3 loop: CASSLTRDEQFF. In DNA, the CDR3 is TGTGCCAGCAGTTTAACTCGGGATGAGCAGTTCTTC.

This chain joins TRBV12-3 or TRBV12-4 and TRBJ1-5, with 8 nucleotides matching TRBD1. This CDR3 contains 14 residues. The V and J ends lost 2 bases and 10 bases, in that order; junction bases with no gene match: 7. The CDR3 loop reads CASSLSQGAQPQHF. The DNA for the CDR3 is TGTGCCAGCAGTTTATCCCAGGGGGCACAACCCCAGCATTTT.

This clonotype was recorded a few times. The J gene is TRBJ2-3, the V gene TRBV4-2; TRBD2 matches at 7 bases. The CDR3 is 17 amino acids. Germline loops: CDR1 LGHNA, CDR2 YNFKEQ. After removal of 0 bases from V and 4 bases from J, the junction contained 10 bases not matched to a gene. The CDR3 nucleotides read TGTGCCAGCAGCCAAGAAGGTGGGGGGGGAGAGGCAGATACGCAGTATTTT. It encodes CASSQEGGGGEADTQYF.

The chain has TRBV14 and TRBJ2-2; no clear D gene. The CDR3 has 21 residues. Germline loops: CDR1 SGHDN, CDR2 FVKESK. The germline V and J ends were trimmed by 2 bases and 4 bases, with 29 bases remaining between them. The CDR3 loop is CASSQRPFMFSGRDVTGELFF. CDR3 DNA sequence: TGTGCCAGCAGCCAAAGACCTTTTATGTTTTCCGGGCGAGATGTCACCGGGGAGCTGTTTTTT.

CDR3 loop: CASSLRSTSGRTNTGELFF. CDR3 nucleotides: TGTGCCAGCAGTTTAAGGTCAACTAGCGGGAGGACGAACACCGGGGAGCTGTTTTTT. The chain uses TRBV28 and TRBJ2-2; TRBD2 matches 12 bases. CDR3 length: 19 residues. J was trimmed by 0 bases and V by 2 bases; bases with no gene match: 7. Germline assignment: CDR1 MDHEN and CDR2 SYDVKM.

The chain recombines TRBV6-6 with TRBJ1-5, with D perhaps TRBD1 (5 bases). CDR1 is MNHNY and CDR2 is SVGAGI in the germline V gene (reference sequence). The CDR3 has 13 residues. The ends were cut back, 6 bases at V and 6 bases at J, with 12 bases in the middle. CDR3: CASRDRTGQPQHF. CDR3 nucleotide sequence: TGTGCCAGCAGAGACAGAACTGGTCAGCCCCAGCATTTT.

This clonotype has a handful of counts. The chain joins TRBV7-2 to TRBJ2-1; tentatively, D is TRBD2 (6 bases). Germline CDR1 SGHTA, CDR2 FQGNSA. The CDR3 extends over 16 amino acids. Trimming removed 5 bases from V and 4 bases from J, with 18 bases in between. This CDR3 reads CASSQTLSGTYNEQFF. CDR3 sequence (DNA): TGTGCCAGCAGCCAGACTCTCTCGGGGACTTACAATGAGCAGTTCTTC.